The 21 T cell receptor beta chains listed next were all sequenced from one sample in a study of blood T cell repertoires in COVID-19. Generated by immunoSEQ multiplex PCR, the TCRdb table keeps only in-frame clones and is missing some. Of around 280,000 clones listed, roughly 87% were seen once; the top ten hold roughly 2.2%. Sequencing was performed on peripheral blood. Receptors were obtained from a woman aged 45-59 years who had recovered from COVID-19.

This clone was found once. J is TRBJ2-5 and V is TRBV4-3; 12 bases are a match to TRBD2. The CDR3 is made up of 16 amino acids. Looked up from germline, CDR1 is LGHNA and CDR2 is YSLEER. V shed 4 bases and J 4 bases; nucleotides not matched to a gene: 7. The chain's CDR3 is CASSRSSGGAGETQYF. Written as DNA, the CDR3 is TGCGCCAGCAGCCGGTCTAGCGGGGGGGCCGGAGAGACCCAGTACTTC.

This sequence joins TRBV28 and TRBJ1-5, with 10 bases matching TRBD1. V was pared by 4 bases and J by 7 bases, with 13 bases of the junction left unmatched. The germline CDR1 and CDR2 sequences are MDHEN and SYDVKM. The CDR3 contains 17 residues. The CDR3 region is CASSSTQGQGYGQPQHF. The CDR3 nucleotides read TGTGCCAGCAGTTCGACCCAGGGACAGGGGTATGGACAGCCCCAGCATTTT.

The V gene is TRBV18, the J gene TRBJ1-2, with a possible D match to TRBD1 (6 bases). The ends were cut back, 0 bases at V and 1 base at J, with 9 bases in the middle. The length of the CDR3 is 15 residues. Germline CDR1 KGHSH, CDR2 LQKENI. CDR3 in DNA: TGTGCCAGCTCACCACCGTCCAGGGGTAACTATGGCTACACCTTC. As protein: CASSPPSRGNYGYTF.

The CDR3 sequence is CASRTRDTQYF. The CDR3 DNA is TGTGCCAGCCGAACTCGGGATACGCAGTATTTT. This chain uses TRBV28 with TRBJ2-3; the D is unclear. The CDR3 contains 11 residues. Per the germline V gene, CDR1 is MDHEN and CDR2 is SYDVKM. Deletions cut 8 bases from V and 6 bases from J, with 9 bases between.

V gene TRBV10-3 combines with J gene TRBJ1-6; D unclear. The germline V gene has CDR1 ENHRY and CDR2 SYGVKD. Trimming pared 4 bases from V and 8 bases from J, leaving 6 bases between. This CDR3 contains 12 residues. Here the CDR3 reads CAISGTDSPLHF. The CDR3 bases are TGTGCCATCAGTGGGACTGATTCACCCCTCCACTTT.

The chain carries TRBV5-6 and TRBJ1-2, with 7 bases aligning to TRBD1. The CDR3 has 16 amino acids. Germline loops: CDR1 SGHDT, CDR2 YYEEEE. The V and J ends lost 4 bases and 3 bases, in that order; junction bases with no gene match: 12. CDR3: CASSPVATGKDYGYTF. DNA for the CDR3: TGTGCCAGCAGCCCCGTCGCGACAGGGAAAGACTATGGCTACACCTTC.

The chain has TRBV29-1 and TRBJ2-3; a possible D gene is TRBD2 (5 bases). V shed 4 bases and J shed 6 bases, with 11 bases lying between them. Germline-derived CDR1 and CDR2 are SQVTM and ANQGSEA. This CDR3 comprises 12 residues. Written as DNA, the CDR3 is TGCAGCGTTGGTGAGGGAACGGATACGCAGTATTTT. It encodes CSVGEGTDTQYF.

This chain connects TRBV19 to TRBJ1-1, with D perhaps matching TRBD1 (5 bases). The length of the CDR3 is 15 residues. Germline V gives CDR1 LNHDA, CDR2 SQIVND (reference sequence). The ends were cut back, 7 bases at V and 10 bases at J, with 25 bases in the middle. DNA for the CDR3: TGTGCCAGTACCAGTCCCCGCTTTTTAGGGGTGGCAGCTTTCTTT. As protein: CASTSPRFLGVAAFF.

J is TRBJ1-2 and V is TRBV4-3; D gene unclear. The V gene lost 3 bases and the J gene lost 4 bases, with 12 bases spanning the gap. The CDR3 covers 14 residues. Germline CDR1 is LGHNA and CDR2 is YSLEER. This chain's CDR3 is CASSHQRVGYGYTF. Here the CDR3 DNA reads TGCGCCAGCAGCCACCAGAGGGTGGGCTATGGCTACACCTTC.

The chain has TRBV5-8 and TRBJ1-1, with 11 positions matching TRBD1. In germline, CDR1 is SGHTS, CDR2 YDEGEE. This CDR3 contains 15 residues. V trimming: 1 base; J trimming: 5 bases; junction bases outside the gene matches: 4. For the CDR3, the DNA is TGTGCCAGCAGCTTGAAGGACAGGGGGCTAACTGAAGCTTTCTTT. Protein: CASSLKDRGLTEAFF.

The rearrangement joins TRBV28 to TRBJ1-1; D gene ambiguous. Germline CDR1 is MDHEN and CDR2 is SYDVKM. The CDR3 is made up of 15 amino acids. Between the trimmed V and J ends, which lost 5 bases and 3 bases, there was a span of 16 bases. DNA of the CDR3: TGTGCCAGCAGTCCCAGCGACCGATACGACACTGAAGCTTTCTTT. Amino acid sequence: CASSPSDRYDTEAFF.

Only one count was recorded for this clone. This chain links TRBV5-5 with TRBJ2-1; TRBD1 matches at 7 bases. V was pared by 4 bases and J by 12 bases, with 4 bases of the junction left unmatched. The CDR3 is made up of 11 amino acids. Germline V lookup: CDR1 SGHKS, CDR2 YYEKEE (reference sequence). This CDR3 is CASSPTGPQFF. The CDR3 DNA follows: TGTGCCAGCAGCCCGACAGGGCCGCAGTTCTTC.

CDR3 bases: TGTGCCAGCAGACTTTCCTACGGGGACTACAATGAGCAGTTCTTC. This sequence encodes CASRLSYGDYNEQFF. The rearrangement uses TRBV28 and TRBJ2-1; TRBD2 might be the D (5 bases). The germline V gene has CDR1 MDHEN and CDR2 SYDVKM. The CDR3 runs to 15 residues. The V and J ends lost 6 bases and 3 bases respectively, with 15 bases between them.

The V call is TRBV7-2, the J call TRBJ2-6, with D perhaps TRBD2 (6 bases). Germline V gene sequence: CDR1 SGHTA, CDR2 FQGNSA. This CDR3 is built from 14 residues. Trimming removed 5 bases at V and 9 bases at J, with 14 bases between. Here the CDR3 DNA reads TGTGCCAGCAGCCTGCGGGGACGGAACAACGTCCTGACTTTC. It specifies CASSLRGRNNVLTF.

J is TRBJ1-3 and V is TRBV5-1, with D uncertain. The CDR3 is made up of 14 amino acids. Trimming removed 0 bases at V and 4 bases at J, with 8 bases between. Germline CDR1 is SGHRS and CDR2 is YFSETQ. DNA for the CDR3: TGCGCCAGCAGCTTGGACGTTGCGGGAAACACCATATATTTT. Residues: CASSLDVAGNTIYF.

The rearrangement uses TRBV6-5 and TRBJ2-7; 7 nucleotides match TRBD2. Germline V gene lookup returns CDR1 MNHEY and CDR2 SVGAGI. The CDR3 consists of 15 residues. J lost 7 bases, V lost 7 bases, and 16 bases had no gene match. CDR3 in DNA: TGTGCCAGCACCCCACGGGGGGAGATTCCTGAGGAGCAGTACTTC. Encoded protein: CASTPRGEIPEEQYF.

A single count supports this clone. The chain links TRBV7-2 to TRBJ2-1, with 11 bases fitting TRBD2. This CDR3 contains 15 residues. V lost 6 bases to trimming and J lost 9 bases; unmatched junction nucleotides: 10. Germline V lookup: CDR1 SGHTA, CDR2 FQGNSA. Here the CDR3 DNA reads TGTGCCAGCAGTTTTTCCGGGACTAGCGGACGTGAGCAGTTCTTC. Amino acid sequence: CASSFSGTSGREQFF.

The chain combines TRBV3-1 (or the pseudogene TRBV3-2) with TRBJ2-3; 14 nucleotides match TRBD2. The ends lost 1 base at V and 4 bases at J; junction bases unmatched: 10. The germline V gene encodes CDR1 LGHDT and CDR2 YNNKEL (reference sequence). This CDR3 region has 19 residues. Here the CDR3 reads CASSQGFPGLAGVADTQYF. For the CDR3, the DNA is TGTGCCAGCAGCCAAGGCTTCCCGGGACTAGCGGGAGTAGCAGATACGCAGTATTTT.

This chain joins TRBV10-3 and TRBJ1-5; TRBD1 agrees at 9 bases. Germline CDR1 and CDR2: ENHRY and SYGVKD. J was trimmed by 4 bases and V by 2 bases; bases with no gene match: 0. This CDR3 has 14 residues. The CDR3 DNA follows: TGTGCCATCAGTGAGGACAGGGGGAATCAGCCCCAGCATTTT. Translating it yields CAISEDRGNQPQHF.

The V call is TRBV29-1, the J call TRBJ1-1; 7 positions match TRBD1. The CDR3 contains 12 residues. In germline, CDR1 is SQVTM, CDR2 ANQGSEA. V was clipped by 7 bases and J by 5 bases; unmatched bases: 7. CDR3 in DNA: TGCAGCGGCAGACAGGGCCTAACTGAAGCTTTCTTT. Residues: CSGRQGLTEAFF.

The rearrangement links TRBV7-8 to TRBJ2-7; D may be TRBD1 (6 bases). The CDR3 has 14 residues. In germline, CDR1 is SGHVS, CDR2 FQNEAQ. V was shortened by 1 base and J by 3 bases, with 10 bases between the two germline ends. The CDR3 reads CASSLGTAIYEQYF. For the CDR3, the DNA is TGTGCCAGCAGCTTAGGGACAGCGATCTACGAGCAGTACTTC.